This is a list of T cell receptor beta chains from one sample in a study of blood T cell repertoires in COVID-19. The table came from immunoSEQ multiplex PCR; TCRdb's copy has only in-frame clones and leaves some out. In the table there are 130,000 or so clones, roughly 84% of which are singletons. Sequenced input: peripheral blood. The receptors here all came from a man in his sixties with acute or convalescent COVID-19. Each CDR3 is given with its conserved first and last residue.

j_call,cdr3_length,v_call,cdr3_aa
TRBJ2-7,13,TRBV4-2,CASSRDRLNEQYF
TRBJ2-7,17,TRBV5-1,CASSLGGTGGYSYEQYF
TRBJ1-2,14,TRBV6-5,CASSPGTGNYGYTF
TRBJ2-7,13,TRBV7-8,CASSRTGGGEQYF
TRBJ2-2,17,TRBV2,CASSRLAGVTNTGELFF
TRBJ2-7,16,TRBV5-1,CASSHNPTGVSYEQYF
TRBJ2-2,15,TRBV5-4,CASSLEDLGTGELFF
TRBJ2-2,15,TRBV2,CASSEAGTPGGELFF
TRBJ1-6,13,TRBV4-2,CASSHGGVSPLHF
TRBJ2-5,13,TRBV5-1,CASSFARGETQYF
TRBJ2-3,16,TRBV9,CASSPRRTTGSDTQYF
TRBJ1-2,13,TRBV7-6,CASSFQTGLGYTF
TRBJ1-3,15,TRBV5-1,CASSSTAGKENTIYF
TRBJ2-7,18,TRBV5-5,CASSQRLPLGGPTYEQYF
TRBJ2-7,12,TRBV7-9,CASSLDNTGQYF
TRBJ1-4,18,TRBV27,CASSWEGGGKEGREKLFF
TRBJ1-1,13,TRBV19,CASTPGRNTEAFF
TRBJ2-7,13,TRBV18,CASSPFGGDEQYF
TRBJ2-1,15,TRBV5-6,CASSLFSGSYNEQFF
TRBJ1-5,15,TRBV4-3,CASSKAAGGNQPQHF
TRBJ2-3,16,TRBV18,CASSPGTSVSTDTQYF
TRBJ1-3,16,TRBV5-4,CASSLGQPRSGNTIYF